Following are 26 T cell receptor beta chains from one sample sequenced in a study of cytomegalovirus exposure and HLA in healthy donors (dated by TCRdb to about 2017). The library relied on the immunoSEQ multiplex PCR assay. A mixture of 60 forward primers for TCR Vbeta segments and 13 reverse primers for TCR Jbeta segments was used in the multiplex PCR. The source is immuneACCESS, and TCRdb retained only in-frame sequences with V and J called. Part of the clones is not carried over; for the studies checked, unresolved V genes explain less than half of this, and the remainder is unexplained. The sample table contains 220,000 or so clones; only one count was recorded for 82% of them. The biggest ten clones account for roughly 2.5% of the sample. The sample comprised PBMCs. Source of these receptors: a woman in her 40s in good health and CMV-seronegative.

V usage is TRBV27 and J usage is TRBJ2-7, with TRBD1 matching 11 bases. CDR3 length: 16 amino acids. Trimming removed 7 bases from V and 3 bases from J; junction bases left unmatched: 11. The germline V gene has CDR1 MNHEY and CDR2 SMNVEV (reference sequence). The CDR3 reads CASIMVAGQGVYEQYF. In DNA form, the CDR3 reads TGTGCCAGCATCATGGTGGCGGGACAGGGGGTCTACGAGCAGTACTTC.

CDR3: CASSPLAGISYNEQFF. In DNA, the CDR3 is TGTGCCAGCAGCCCACTGGCGGGAATCTCCTACAATGAGCAGTTCTTC. This chain uses TRBV7-3 with TRBJ2-1; possible D gene TRBD2, 6 bases. V shed 5 bases and J shed 0 bases, with 14 bases lying between them. CDR3 length equals 16 residues. The germline V gene has CDR1 SGHTA and CDR2 FQGTGA.

This chain links TRBV19 with TRBJ2-7; the match to TRBD2 covers 8 bases. Losses at the gene ends were 9 bases for V and 7 bases for J; bases not matched to a gene: 11. Germline V lookup: CDR1 LNHDA, CDR2 SQIVND (reference sequence). The length of the CDR3 is 13 residues. CDR3 nucleotides: TGTGCCAGCTGTGGGGTCCCGGGAGGGGAGCAGTACTTC. This translates into CASCGVPGGEQYF.

The V call is TRBV19, the J call TRBJ2-1; 8 bases are a match to TRBD2. Germline assignment: CDR1 LNHDA and CDR2 SQIVND (reference sequence). V lost 10 bases to trimming and J lost 0 bases; unmatched junction nucleotides: 2. The CDR3 consists of 13 residues. The CDR3 bases are TGTGCCACCACTAGCGGCTCCTACAATGAGCAGTTCTTC. Translated: CATTSGSYNEQFF.

The V call is TRBV6-1, the J call TRBJ2-5; TRBD1 matches at 8 bases. The J call may be mistaken, given a closer DNA end match to TRBJ2-7. The CDR3 totals 15 residues. Germline-derived CDR1 and CDR2 are MNHNS and SASEGT. The CDR3 here is CASSDRGVYSYEQYF. The CDR3 DNA sequence: TGTGCCAGCAGCGACAGGGGCGTCTACTCCTACGAGCAGTACTTC.

The chain couples TRBV29-1 to TRBJ2-7; D possibly corresponds to TRBD1 (6 bases). The V gene lost 5 bases and the J gene lost 4 bases, with 24 bases spanning the gap. Germline values: CDR1 SQVTM, CDR2 ANQGSEA. The length of the CDR3 is 16 residues. The CDR3 DNA reads TGCAGCGTTTGCGACGATCCTGTACAACAGGGTTACGAGCAGTACTTC. This codes for CSVCDDPVQQGYEQYF.

This chain links TRBV5-1 with TRBJ2-7, with 8 bases identical to TRBD2. Germline V CDR1 and CDR2: SGHRS, YFSETQ. Trimming at V came to 4 bases and at J to 0 bases, leaving 18 bases not matched to a gene. The CDR3 is made up of 19 amino acids. CDR3 region: CASSPRGSGVPLSSYEQYF. The CDR3 DNA reads as TGCGCCAGCAGCCCCCGGGGTAGCGGGGTGCCCCTTAGCTCCTACGAGCAGTACTTC.

This clone appeared a single time. The V and J genes are TRBV27 and TRBJ1-5, with D maybe TRBD1 (5 bases). Between the trimmed V and J ends, which lost 3 bases and 4 bases, there was a span of 13 bases. The CDR3 contains 15 residues. Germline-derived CDR1 and CDR2 are MNHEY and SMNVEV (reference sequence). Here the CDR3 DNA reads TGTGCCAGCAGTTTCACTAGGAGGGGAAATCAGCCCCAGCATTTT. Its translation is CASSFTRRGNQPQHF.

The chain carries TRBV28 and TRBJ2-6; the match to TRBD1 covers 7 bases. V gave up 3 bases and J gave up 0 bases; unmatched junction bases: 11. There are 19 residues in the CDR3. Germline values: CDR1 MDHEN, CDR2 SYDVKM. In DNA form, the CDR3 reads TGTGCCAGCAGTTTCCCAGGACAGGCGTCCGTCTCTGGGGCCAACGTCCTGACTTTC. It encodes CASSFPGQASVSGANVLTF.

The CDR3 region has the DNA TGTGCCAGCAGTGAGGCAGGGGCTGCTCGGACCGGGGAGCTGTTTTTT. Amino acid sequence: CASSEAGAARTGELFF. This chain uses TRBV2 with TRBJ2-2; D may be TRBD1 (6 bases). There are 16 residues in the CDR3. Germline V gives CDR1 SNHLY, CDR2 FYNNEI. V was cut by 3 bases and J by 5 bases, with 16 bases left in between.

The chain is built from TRBV5-1 and TRBJ1-5; TRBD1 is a possible D gene (5 bases). Germline CDR1 is SGHRS and CDR2 is YFSETQ. V was shortened by 1 base and J by 2 bases, with 10 bases between the two germline ends. The CDR3 contains 15 residues. The CDR3 here is CASSLWGYGNQPQHF. CDR3 in DNA: TGCGCCAGCAGCTTGTGGGGCTATGGCAATCAGCCCCAGCATTTT. The full variable domain, in which reference TRBV5-1 and TRBJ1-5 provide the parts outside the CDR3, is KAGVTQTPRYLIKTRGQQVTLSCSPISGHRSVSWYQQTPGQGLQFLFEYFSETQRNKGNFPGRFSGRQFSNSRSEMNVSTLELGDSALYLCASSLWGYGNQPQHFGDGTRLSIL.

Only a few counts were recorded for this clone. The chain couples TRBV28 to TRBJ2-7, with 10 bases aligning to TRBD2. The CDR3 is 17 amino acids. J lost 6 bases, V lost 3 bases, and 14 bases had no gene match. Germline values: CDR1 MDHEN, CDR2 SYDVKM. The CDR3 bases are TGTGCCAGCAGTTTGGGCGGGGTTAGCGGGGGGCTCGGCGAGCAGTACTTC. Translating gives CASSLGGVSGGLGEQYF. The full variable domain, with the rest looked up from reference TRBV28 and TRBJ2-7, is DVKVTQSSRYLVKRTGEKVFLECVQDMDHENMFWYRQDPGLGLRLIYFSYDVKMKEKGDIPEGYSVSREKKERFSLILESASTNQTSMYLCASSLGGVSGGLGEQYFGPGTRLTVT.

The CDR3 DNA is TGTGCCAGCAGCGAAGGGACTAGCGGCTCAGATACGCAGTATTTT. It is translated as CASSEGTSGSDTQYF. The gene calls are TRBV6-4 and TRBJ2-3; 11 nucleotides agree with TRBD2. The CDR3 spans 15 residues. Germline CDR1 reads MRHNA; CDR2 reads SNTAGT. Unmatched junction bases numbered 6, after V lost 6 bases and J lost 4 bases.

CDR3 in DNA: TGTGCCAGCAGCTTAGTGTCAGGAAGCAATGAGCAGTTCTTC. It encodes CASSLVSGSNEQFF. This chain uses TRBV11-2 with TRBJ2-1; D not certain. The CDR3 runs 14 residues. Trimming took 1 base from V and 6 from J, leaving 10 bases between them. Germline values: CDR1 SGHAT, CDR2 FQNNGV. The whole variable domain, remainder taken from reference TRBV11-2 and TRBJ2-1, is EAGVAQSPRYKIIEKRQSVAFWCNPISGHATLYWYQQILGQGPKLLIQFQNNGVVDDSQLPKDRFSAERLKGVDSTLKIQPAKLEDSAVYLCASSLVSGSNEQFFGPGTRLTVL.

This clone was seen just once. This chain uses TRBV2 with TRBJ2-2, with 7 bases that match TRBD2. Trimming took 2 bases from V and 1 from J; bases not matched to a gene: 7. Germline V gene data show CDR1 as SNHLY and CDR2 as FYNNEI. CDR3 length equals 17 residues. In DNA form, the CDR3 reads TGTGCCAGCAGTGAATCAGGGCTAGCGGTGAACACCGGGGAGCTGTTTTTT. Protein product: CASSESGLAVNTGELFF.

The V and J genes are TRBV29-1 and TRBJ2-1, with D possibly TRBD1 on 6 matching bases. The germline V gene encodes CDR1 SQVTM and CDR2 ANQGSEA. The V end was cut by 4 bases, the J end by 1 base, with 8 bases between. CDR3 size: 13 residues. The CDR3 here is CSVAGTSYNEQFF. DNA for the CDR3: TGCAGCGTTGCCGGGACATCCTACAATGAGCAGTTCTTC.

The chain combines TRBV18 with TRBJ2-4, with TRBD1 matching 7 bases. This CDR3 region has 16 residues. Germline CDR1 KGHSH, CDR2 LQKENI. Germline trimming cut 3 bases from V and 3 bases from J; bases unmatched to any gene: 8. This chain's CDR3 is CASSPLETGSKNIQYF. The CDR3 DNA follows: TGTGCCAGCTCACCGTTGGAGACAGGGAGCAAAAACATTCAGTACTTC.

The chain joins TRBV28 to TRBJ2-7; the D is unclear. Germline V gene lookup returns CDR1 MDHEN and CDR2 SYDVKM. This CDR3 spans 12 amino acids. V dropped 6 bases and J dropped 6 bases, with 12 bases sitting between them. CDR3 sequence: CASSPILREQYF. In nucleotides, the CDR3 is TGTGCCAGCAGCCCTATTCTACGCGAGCAGTACTTC.

Turning to this clone: Relative to the germline gene, one junction end is altered; a read error may explain this. The chain combines TRBV5-4 with TRBJ2-5, with TRBD2 matching over 7 bases. Germline V gene sequence: CDR1 SGHNT, CDR2 YYREEE (reference sequence). There are 13 residues in the CDR3. The CDR3 DNA reads as TGTGCCAGCAGCTGGGGGGGGGAAAGTACATTTGACTTC. It is translated as CASSWGGESTFDF.

This sequence joins TRBV10-3 and TRBJ2-5; 11 bases fit TRBD2. Germline V lookup: CDR1 ENHRY, CDR2 SYGVKD. V lost 0 bases to trimming and J lost 2 bases; unmatched junction nucleotides: 11. CDR3 length: 19 residues. Written as DNA, the CDR3 is TGTGCCATCAGTGAGTCGAAAGGCCTAGCGGGAGGACCACAAGAGACCCAGTACTTC. Amino acids: CAISESKGLAGGPQETQYF.

The CDR3 sequence is CASSSNRGSETQYF. DNA of the CDR3: TGTGCCAGCTCATCAAACAGGGGTTCCGAGACCCAGTACTTC. The gene calls are TRBV18 and TRBJ2-5; TRBD1 matches at 7 bases. V shed 5 bases, J shed 5 bases, and the junction held 8 bases outside the gene matches. CDR3 length: 14 amino acids. Germline V lookup: CDR1 KGHSH, CDR2 LQKENI.

This chain joins TRBV2 and TRBJ2-3, with TRBD2 matching 7 bases. The CDR3 length is 14 residues. Germline-derived CDR1 and CDR2 are SNHLY and FYNNEI. The V segment lost 5 bases and the J segment 1 base; nucleotides outside the gene matches: 3. This CDR3 reads CASSLRGGTDTQYF. The CDR3 DNA sequence: TGTGCCAGCAGTCTACGGGGGGGCACAGATACGCAGTATTTT.

V and J are TRBV28 and TRBJ2-5; D is uncertain. Gene TRBJ2-7 matches the end of the DNA better, so the J call may be wrong. Germline CDR1 reads MDHEN; CDR2 reads SYDVKM. The CDR3 has 12 amino acids. CDR3 amino acids: CASSSNRAEQYF. DNA of the CDR3: TGTGCCAGCAGTTCTAATCGAGCCGAGCAGTACTTC.

J is TRBJ1-3 and V is TRBV4-1; 8 nucleotides line up with TRBD1. The CDR3 runs 16 residues. In germline, CDR1 is MGHRA, CDR2 YSYEKL. V trimming: 2 bases; J trimming: 3 bases; junction bases outside the gene matches: 6. CDR3 residues: CASSQLTGGLGNTIYF. The CDR3 region has the DNA TGCGCCAGCAGCCAACTCACAGGGGGTCTTGGAAACACCATATATTTT.

This clone was detected many times. The J gene is TRBJ1-1, the V gene TRBV5-4; TRBD1 matches 9 bases. The CDR3 has 15 amino acids. V dropped 0 bases and J dropped 8; count of bases not matched to a gene: 8. Germline CDR1 and CDR2: SGHNT and YYREEE (reference sequence). CDR3 loop: CASSLGGTGSPEAFF. In DNA form, the CDR3 reads TGTGCCAGCAGCTTGGGCGGGACAGGGTCGCCCGAAGCTTTCTTT.

The chain recombines TRBV19 with TRBJ2-5; perhaps TRBD1 as D (5 bases). This CDR3 is built from 15 residues. V lost 1 base, J lost 3 bases, and 12 bases lay in between. In germline, CDR1 is LNHDA, CDR2 SQIVND (reference sequence). The CDR3 bases are TGTGCCAGTAGTATAGTAGGGGCAGTGGAAGAGACCCAGTACTTC. Residues: CASSIVGAVEETQYF.